The clone carrying this TCR beta chain showed up just a few times. Its target is unknown. A single record per CDR3 protein comes from TCRdb applying MiXCR to the 5' RACE reads. This sample carries about 400,000 distinct CDR3 sequences, 20% to 25% of them seen once, and the ten largest clones take roughly 14%. The data were obtained in a study of T-cell memory formation after mild COVID-19. General study results and limits: CD4+ contracting clones were mainly CM and EM; CD8+ ones, EMRA. Balance between CD4 and CD8 was seen in clones contracting day 15 to 85, and a CD4+ lean was seen in later expanders.

Germline-derived CDR1 and CDR2 are DFQATT and SNEGSKA (reference sequence). Germline trimming cut 3 bases from V and 7 bases from J; bases unmatched to any gene: 2. The CDR3 has 14 residues. The material sequenced was PBMCs or a T cell subset sorted from them (not recorded which). The chain carries TRBV20-1 and TRBJ2-1; 14 bases agree with TRBD2. The receptor comes from an adult woman who had mild COVID-19 (a few samples of this study predate the infection). Cell type and time point are not known. The CDR3 bases are TGCAGTGCTAGGGGACTAGCGGGAGATAATGAGCAGTTCTTC. This codes for CSARGLAGDNEQFF.